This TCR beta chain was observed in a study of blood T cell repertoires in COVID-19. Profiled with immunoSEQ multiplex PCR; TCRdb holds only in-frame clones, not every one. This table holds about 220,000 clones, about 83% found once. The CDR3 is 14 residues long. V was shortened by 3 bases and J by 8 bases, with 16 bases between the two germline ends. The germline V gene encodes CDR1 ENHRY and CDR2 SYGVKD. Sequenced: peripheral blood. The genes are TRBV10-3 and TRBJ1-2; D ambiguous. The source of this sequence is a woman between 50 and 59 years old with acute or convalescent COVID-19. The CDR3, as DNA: TGTGCCATCAGTGAAGTTCCTAACGCGAGCGGCTACACCTTC. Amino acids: CAISEVPNASGYTF.